Listed below are T cell receptor beta chains from one sample, sequenced in a study of blood T cell repertoires in COVID-19. Produced via immunoSEQ multiplex PCR; TCRdb's table is partial and in-frame only. The sample includes 95,000 to 100,000 clones, about 91% of them seen just once. Material for sequencing was peripheral blood. The origin of the receptors is a man aged 50-59 years with acute or convalescent COVID-19. The CDR3 runs from the conserved cysteine through the conserved F or W. The order of the fields is CDR3 DNA, CDR3 protein, D gene, clone size, V gene, J gene. A D gene is named only where the DNA matches it firmly. Size is omitted from some rows. Given values are once, few, many or a class for expanded clones.

TGCGCCAGCAGCCAAGAGGCCGCGGGGGGACGCGAGCAGTACTTC	CASSQEAAGGREQYF	TRBD2	-	TRBV4-3	TRBJ2-7
TGTGCCAGCAGCTTAGCGACAGATAGCAATCAGCCCCAGCATTTT	CASSLATDSNQPQHF	-	-	TRBV7-6	TRBJ1-5
TGTGCCAGTAGTGCCCGGGAGGCTAGCACAGATACGCAGTATTTT	CASSAREASTDTQYF	TRBD2	few	TRBV19	TRBJ2-3
TGTGCCAGCAATGGGCAGGGTAATGGCTACACCTTC	CASNGQGNGYTF	-	-	TRBV28	TRBJ1-2
TGTGCCAGCAGCTGGGACAGGGTAAGCGAGCAGTACTTC	CASSWDRVSEQYF	TRBD1	-	TRBV5-6	TRBJ2-7
TGTGCCAGCAGTTTTTCACCCCCACAGGCTACGAACACTGAAGCTTTCTTT	CASSFSPPQATNTEAFF	-	-	TRBV27	TRBJ1-1
TGTGCCAGCAGGGGGCGTATAACAGAGCAGTTCTTC	CASRGRITEQFF	-	-	TRBV6-5	TRBJ2-1
TGTGCCAGCACCCTTATGGGGCCCGGGGAGCTGTTTTTT	CASTLMGPGELFF	-	few	TRBV6-5	TRBJ2-2
TGTGCCAGCAGGTCGGGACAGGGGGTAGGGTCACCCCTCCACTTT	CASRSGQGVGSPLHF	TRBD1	-	TRBV28	TRBJ1-6
TGTGCCAGCAGCTTAGCGGGCGGGAATCAGCCCCAGCATTTT	CASSLAGGNQPQHF	-	once	TRBV7-8	TRBJ1-5
TGTGCCAGCAGCTTAGAGGGACAGGGCTCCTACGAGCAGTACTTC	CASSLEGQGSYEQYF	TRBD1	-	TRBV11-2	TRBJ2-7
TGTGCCAGTAGACTAGCGGGGGGGCCCCACAATGAGCAGTTCTTC	CASRLAGGPHNEQFF	TRBD2	-	TRBV19	TRBJ2-1
TGTGCCAGCAGTCCCCGGGACAGGGTCGTAACCGGGGAGCTGTTTTTT	CASSPRDRVVTGELFF	TRBD1	-	TRBV28	TRBJ2-2
TGTGCCACCAGTGATGCCGGGGGCCAAGAGACCCAGTACTTC	CATSDAGGQETQYF	-	-	TRBV24-1	TRBJ2-5
TGTGCCAGCAGTTCATCGACAGGGGGCAACTATGGCTACACCTTC	CASSSSTGGNYGYTF	TRBD1	-	TRBV6-5	TRBJ1-2
TGCGCCAGCAGCTTGACAGGTTGGCCCGACAGATCGAACACCGGGGAGCTGTTTTTT	CASSLTGWPDRSNTGELFF	-	-	TRBV5-1	TRBJ2-2
TGCGCCAGCAGCTTCCTAGCGGCCCCCGAGGGCCAGTACTTC	CASSFLAAPEGQYF	TRBD2	-	TRBV5-1	TRBJ2-5
TGCGCCAGCAGCCTGACAGGGCAGGACGGGGAGCTGTTTTTT	CASSLTGQDGELFF	TRBD1	-	TRBV5-1	TRBJ2-2
TGTGCCAGCAGCCCATACCGGGCCTACGAGCAGTACTTC	CASSPYRAYEQYF	-	-	TRBV11-3	TRBJ2-7
TGTGCCAGCAGTTTGCGCCCTCCGGGACAGAATTCACCCCTCCACTTT	CASSLRPPGQNSPLHF	TRBD1	-	TRBV28	TRBJ1-6
TGTGCCAGCAGCTTAACATCGGGACAGGGGGCTTTTGGCTACACCTTC	CASSLTSGQGAFGYTF	TRBD1	-	TRBV7-2	TRBJ1-2
TGTGCCAGTAGTATAAGGGACAGGGGGTCGAATTCACCCCTCCACTTT	CASSIRDRGSNSPLHF	TRBD1	-	TRBV19	TRBJ1-6
TGTGCCAGCAGCAACACCGCCTACGAGCAGTACTTC	CASSNTAYEQYF	-	-	TRBV6-2/TRBV6-3	TRBJ2-7
TGTGCCAGCAGTACCGACAGTAATCAGCCCCAGCATTTT	CASSTDSNQPQHF	-	-	TRBV6-4	TRBJ1-5
TGTGCCAGCAGCTTAGGGTCCGGGACAGGGGCCTACGAGCAGTACTTC	CASSLGSGTGAYEQYF	TRBD1	-	TRBV11-2	TRBJ2-7
TGTGCCAGCAGTTATGGACTAGGATACAATGAGCAGTTCTTC	CASSYGLGYNEQFF	TRBD2	-	TRBV6-6	TRBJ2-1
TGTGCCAGCAGCCAATGGGGCTATCCTTCCTACGAGCAGTACTTC	CASSQWGYPSYEQYF	-	-	TRBV14	TRBJ2-7
TGTGCCAGCAGCTTGGCGTCAGGGAACGGCTACACCTTC	CASSLASGNGYTF	-	-	TRBV5-4	TRBJ1-2
TGTGCCAGCAGCGGTCGACTAGCGGGGCAATACAATGAGCAGTTCTTC	CASSGRLAGQYNEQFF	TRBD2	-	TRBV7-6	TRBJ2-1
TGCGCCAGCAGCCAAGGCCTAGCGGTATACACCGGGGAGCTGTTTTTT	CASSQGLAVYTGELFF	TRBD2	-	TRBV4-1	TRBJ2-2
TGTGCCAGCTCACAGGTGACAGGGGGCGACGAGCAGTACTTC	CASSQVTGGDEQYF	TRBD1	-	TRBV18	TRBJ2-7
TGTGCCAGTAGTAAACGGGTGGACAATGAGCAGTTCTTC	CASSKRVDNEQFF	-	-	TRBV19	TRBJ2-1
TGTGCCACCCTAGGGGCTAGCGGGGGACACCCCAGCACCGGGGAGCTGTTTTTT	CATLGASGGHPSTGELFF	TRBD2	few	TRBV5-4	TRBJ2-2
TGTGCCAGCATGCAGGGGAGCTCCTACAATGAGCAGTTCTTC	CASMQGSSYNEQFF	-	-	TRBV6-6	TRBJ2-1
TGCGCCAGCGGCCGGACACCCAGCTCCTACGAGCAGTACTTC	CASGRTPSSYEQYF	-	few	TRBV5-1	TRBJ2-7
TGTGCCAGCAGGATTGGAGTATCACCCCTCCACTTT	CASRIGVSPLHF	-	once	TRBV6-5	TRBJ1-6
TGTGCCAGTAGTAGTTGGGACAGGCGAGAAACCGGGGAGCTGTTTTTT	CASSSWDRRETGELFF	TRBD1	-	TRBV19	TRBJ2-2
TGTGCCAGCAGCTCAACGGGACAGGGGCTCGGCCAGCCCCAGCATTTT	CASSSTGQGLGQPQHF	TRBD1	-	TRBV7-2	TRBJ1-5
TGTGCCAGCAGCTTGGACAGATCGGGCTCCTACGAGCAGTACTTC	CASSLDRSGSYEQYF	-	-	TRBV6-5	TRBJ2-7
TGTGCCAGCAGTTTTAGAGCCTACGAGCAGTACTTC	CASSFRAYEQYF	-	-	TRBV12-3/TRBV12-4	TRBJ2-7
TGTGCCAGTAGCCTCGGACGGGGGGCTTATGGCTACACCTTC	CASSLGRGAYGYTF	-	-	TRBV19	TRBJ1-2
TGTGCCAGCAGCCCCCCGGGACAGATATCAGGAAACACCATATATTTT	CASSPPGQISGNTIYF	TRBD1	-	TRBV3-1/TRBV3-2	TRBJ1-3
TGTGCCAGTAGTGCCTCCACTTTTGTGGAGCAGTACTTC	CASSASTFVEQYF	-	-	TRBV19	TRBJ2-7
TGTGCCAGTAGCTCAGGGCAGGTCACTGAAGCTTTCTTT	CASSSGQVTEAFF	-	-	TRBV19	TRBJ1-1
TGTGCCAGCAGCTCGACAGGGACCACTGAAGCTTTCTTT	CASSSTGTTEAFF	TRBD1	once	TRBV7-3	TRBJ1-1
TGTGCCAGCAGCCAGCGGGGCGGGGCGTACGAGCAGTACTTC	CASSQRGGAYEQYF	-	-	TRBV3-1/TRBV3-2	TRBJ2-7
TGTGCCAGCAGCCCTGGAGGAGGAAGTTCACCCCTCCACTTT	CASSPGGGSSPLHF	-	-	TRBV7-3	TRBJ1-6
TGTGCCAGCAGCTTAGATTCGGGGTTCAATTCACCCCTCCACTTT	CASSLDSGFNSPLHF	-	-	TRBV7-2	TRBJ1-6
TGTGCCAGCAGTTTAGCACAGGGGATTTATGGCTACACCTTC	CASSLAQGIYGYTF	TRBD1	-	TRBV28	TRBJ1-2
TGCGCCAGCAGCTTGGGTCAGGGGGTGATCGGGGAGCTGTTTTTT	CASSLGQGVIGELFF	TRBD1	-	TRBV5-1	TRBJ2-2
TGTGCCAGCAGTCCCCGAAGGGACTTCAAAGATACGCAGTATTTT	CASSPRRDFKDTQYF	-	-	TRBV7-2	TRBJ2-3
TGTGCCAGCAGCCCTGGCGGGGGCGTCAGGGATACGCAGTATTTT	CASSPGGGVRDTQYF	-	once	TRBV9	TRBJ2-3
TGTGCCAGCAGCCGTGATGCAGGGGAAAAACTGTTTTTT	CASSRDAGEKLFF	-	-	TRBV7-8	TRBJ1-4